The 3 T cell receptor beta chains reported below all come from one sample, sequenced in a study of blood T cell repertoires in COVID-19. The method was immunoSEQ multiplex PCR; TCRdb's version includes in-frame clones alone and lacks a portion of them. The table lists 290,000 or so clones, 90% of them singletons. Sequenced sample: PBMCs or T cells enriched from blood (not recorded which). All receptors derive from a woman younger than 35 with acute COVID-19.

This clone has just a few counts. V gene TRBV2 combines with J gene TRBJ2-1, with 10 bases identical to TRBD2. J lost 4 bases, V lost 2 bases, and 5 bases had no gene match. The CDR3 has 16 amino acids. The V gene's germline CDR1 is SNHLY and CDR2 FYNNEI. CDR3 nucleotide sequence: TGTGCCAGCAGTGAACAGGCTAGCGGGAGTTACAATGAGCAGTTCTTC. Protein product: CASSEQASGSYNEQFF.

The rearrangement links TRBV7-2 to TRBJ1-2; TRBD1 matches 7 bases. The CDR3 length is 16 residues. The V and J ends lost 2 bases and 7 bases, in that order; junction bases with no gene match: 13. CDR1 is SGHTA and CDR2 is FQGNSA in the germline V gene. For the CDR3, the DNA is TGTGCCAGCAGCTTACGAACACAGGGGCACGACGGTGGCTACACCTTC. Protein sequence: CASSLRTQGHDGGYTF. Full variable domain (rest looked up from reference TRBV7-2 and TRBJ1-2): GAGVSQSPSNKVTEKGKDVELRCDPISGHTALYWYRQSLGQGLEFLIYFQGNSAPDKSGLPSDRFSAERTGGSVSTLTIQRTQQEDSAVYLCASSLRTQGHDGGYTFGSGTRLTVV.

The J gene is TRBJ1-4, the V gene TRBV5-4, with TRBD1 matching over 7 bases. Germline V gene lookup returns CDR1 SGHNT and CDR2 YYREEE (reference sequence). Trimming took 0 bases from V and 8 from J; bases not matched to a gene: 10. The length of the CDR3 is 16 residues. This CDR3 reads CASSLGQTGTREKLFF. CDR3 DNA: TGTGCCAGCAGCTTGGGACAGACAGGGACGAGGGAAAAACTGTTTTTT.